This T cell receptor beta chain was sequenced in a study of blood T cell repertoires in COVID-19. Overall study context: PBMCs, B-cell-depleted T cells, or T cells provided the cDNA or gDNA that made up the material.

This CDR3 has 14 amino acids. V lost 3 bases and J 0 bases, leaving 5 bases between the germline ends. Germline loops: CDR1 KGHDR, CDR2 SFDVKD. The method was immunoSEQ multiplex PCR; TCRdb's version includes in-frame clones alone and lacks a portion of them. The sample consists of some 130,000 clones, approximately 86% of them appearing once. The clonotype was recovered from an older woman with COVID-19, enrolled during active disease. The chain joins TRBV24-1 to TRBJ1-3; D is ambiguous. Sequenced sample: peripheral blood. CDR3 protein: CATSDIRSGNTIYF. DNA of the CDR3: TGTGCCACCAGTGATATCCGCTCTGGAAACACCATATATTTT.